A selection of T cell receptor beta chains follows, all from one sample in a study of PD-L1 blockade in urothelial cancer. Profiling relied on immunoSEQ multiplex PCR, and the TCRdb table lists in-frame clones only, not all of them. The top ten hold around 15% of the sample, which has just under 45,000 clones, under 90% seen once. The sample in question was PBMCs, obtained around atezolizumab (anti-PD-L1) treatment. These receptors originate from a man aged 60 to 69 with urothelial cancer. Each CDR3 is given with its conserved first and last residue. D genes are given only for firm matches. Where a row states a size, it is once, few, many or the class of an expanded clone; other rows omit it.

D | size | J | V | CDR3 | DNA
. | . | TRBJ1-5 | TRBV19 | CASSIFGQTLNQPQHF | TGTGCCAGTAGTATTTTTGGGCAGACCCTCAATCAGCCCCAGCATTTT
. | . | TRBJ1-5 | TRBV19 | CASSIGPGNQPQHF | TGTGCCAGTAGTATAGGTCCAGGGAATCAGCCCCAGCATTTT
. | . | TRBJ1-1 | TRBV7-9 | CASSFEGKTEAFF | TGTGCCAGCAGCTTTGAGGGCAAAACTGAAGCTTTCTTT
TRBD2 | . | TRBJ2-3 | TRBV5-1 | CASHALAGATDTQYF | TGCGCCAGCCATGCTTTAGCGGGGGCAACAGATACGCAGTATTTT
TRBD1 | . | TRBJ2-2 | TRBV2 | CASRGTGRNTGELFF | TGTGCCAGCAGGGGGACAGGGAGGAACACCGGGGAGCTGTTTTTT
TRBD2 | . | TRBJ2-3 | TRBV5-1 | CASSSGTSGSTDTQYF | TGCGCCAGCAGCTCCGGGACTAGCGGGAGCACAGATACGCAGTATTTT
TRBD1 | few | TRBJ1-4 | TRBV11-2 | CASSFGQGIREKLFF | TGTGCCAGCAGCTTCGGACAGGGGATTCGAGAAAAACTGTTTTTT
TRBD2 | once | TRBJ2-3 | TRBV5-1 | CASSLGASGITDTQYF | TGCGCCAGCAGCTTAGGGGCTAGCGGGATCACAGATACGCAGTATTTT
TRBD2 | . | TRBJ2-1 | TRBV5-1 | CASSPSTSGGRPEQFF | TGCGCCAGCAGCCCGTCTACTAGCGGGGGAAGGCCCGAGCAGTTCTTC
. | . | TRBJ1-1 | TRBV5-1 | CASSFQVSGTEAFF | TGCGCCAGCAGCTTCCAGGTTAGCGGGACTGAAGCTTTCTTT
. | . | TRBJ1-2 | TRBV2 | CASSEAGIGYGYTF | TGTGCCAGCAGTGAAGCCGGGATCGGCTATGGCTACACCTTC
TRBD1 | . | TRBJ2-1 | TRBV10-2 | CASSGQGGILVQFF | TGCGCCAGCAGTGGACAGGGGGGGATTTTGGTGCAGTTCTTC
. | . | TRBJ2-2 | TRBV28 | CASSLLWGGPNTGELFF | TGTGCCAGCAGTTTATTGTGGGGGGGCCCGAACACCGGGGAGCTGTTTTTT
. | . | TRBJ1-1 | TRBV6-4 | CASSEGRNTEAFF | TGTGCCAGCAGTGAAGGGAGAAACACTGAAGCTTTCTTT
. | . | TRBJ2-7 | TRBV6-8 | CSSSYGEAYEQYF | TGTTCTAGCAGTTACGGGGAGGCATACGAGCAGTACTTC
TRBD2 | . | TRBJ2-3 | TRBV7-2 | CASSQVSGGATDTQYF | TGTGCCAGCAGCCAGGTCAGCGGGGGGGCGACAGATACGCAGTATTTT
TRBD2 | . | TRBJ2-7 | TRBV6-5 | CASTRGGSSYEQYF | TGTGCCAGCACCCGGGGGGGGAGCTCCTACGAGCAGTACTTC
TRBD1 | once | TRBJ1-5 | TRBV30 | CACSGQSNQPQHF | TGTGCCTGCTCGGGACAGAGCAATCAGCCCCAGCATTTT
TRBD1 | . | TRBJ1-2 | TRBV28 | CASSTRQGYGYTF | TGTGCCAGCAGCACACGACAGGGGTATGGCTACACCTTC
TRBD1 | . | TRBJ2-7 | TRBV28 | CASTPTGVKYEQYF | TGTGCCAGCACCCCGACAGGGGTAAAATACGAGCAGTACTTC
. | once | TRBJ1-4 | TRBV7-9 | CASRVGASEFNEKLFF | TGTGCCAGCAGAGTGGGGGCCAGTGAATTTAATGAAAAACTGTTTTTT
TRBD1 | . | TRBJ1-1 | TRBV5-1 | CASSTGQGGTEAFF | TGCGCCAGCAGCACAGGACAGGGAGGTACTGAAGCTTTCTTT
TRBD1 | . | TRBJ1-1 | TRBV5-1 | CASSWGQGMGGTEAFF | TGCGCCAGCAGCTGGGGACAGGGGATGGGGGGCACTGAAGCTTTCTTT
TRBD1 | . | TRBJ2-7 | TRBV5-1 | CASSIQGQGREQYF | TGCGCCAGCAGCATCCAAGGACAGGGTCGGGAGCAGTACTTC
TRBD1 | . | TRBJ2-7 | TRBV10-3 | CAISESIQGASYEQYF | TGTGCCATCAGTGAGTCGATACAGGGGGCGTCCTACGAGCAGTACTTC
TRBD1 | . | TRBJ2-2 | TRBV5-1 | CASSLVGQGTGELFF | TGCGCCAGCAGCTTGGTCGGACAGGGTACCGGGGAGCTGTTTTTT
. | . | TRBJ2-2 | TRBV5-1 | CASSSGISSTGELFF | TGCGCCAGCTCATCCGGGATCTCGAGCACCGGGGAGCTGTTTTTT
. | . | TRBJ1-6 | TRBV4-1 | CASRSSRQVRSPLHF | TGCGCCAGCAGATCAAGTCGGCAGGTCCGGTCACCCCTCCACTTT
TRBD1 | . | TRBJ2-3 | TRBV5-4 | CASSPDRGATDTQYF | TGTGCCAGCAGCCCGGACAGGGGGGCGACAGATACGCAGTATTTT
. | . | TRBJ2-2 | TRBV5-4 | CASSLEQGRTGELFF | TGTGCCAGCAGCTTGGAACAGGGTCGGACCGGGGAGCTGTTTTTT
TRBD1 | . | TRBJ1-2 | TRBV30 | CAWSGTGVYGYTF | TGTGCCTGGAGTGGGACAGGGGTTTATGGCTACACCTTC
. | . | TRBJ2-7 | TRBV6-4 | CASSPGGLTSYEQYF | TGTGCCAGCAGTCCCGGCGGACTAACCTCCTACGAGCAGTACTTC
TRBD1 | . | TRBJ2-7 | TRBV28 | CASIPAPGQGHEQYF | TGTGCCAGCATCCCTGCCCCGGGACAGGGCCACGAGCAGTACTTC
. | once | TRBJ1-4 | TRBV28 | CASSLRGSVYEKLFF | TGTGCCAGCAGTTTAAGGGGAAGTGTCTATGAAAAACTGTTTTTT
TRBD1 | . | TRBJ2-1 | TRBV2 | CASSDQSDRADFSYEQFF | TGTGCCAGCAGTGACCAATCGGACAGGGCGGACTTTTCTTATGAGCAGTTCTTC
TRBD1 | few | TRBJ2-3 | TRBV10-3 | CAISPGQGADTQYF | TGTGCCATCAGCCCGGGACAGGGAGCAGATACGCAGTATTTT
. | . | TRBJ1-2 | TRBV5-6 | CASSLTEDYGYTF | TGTGCCAGCAGCCTGACAGAGGACTATGGCTACACCTTC